A selection of T cell receptor beta chains follows, all from one sample in a study of blood T cell repertoires in COVID-19. Repertoires were generated with immunoSEQ multiplex PCR, while TCRdb's copy carries only in-frame clones and drops some. The profile shows about 85,000 clones, 90% of them singletons. What was sequenced was peripheral blood. These receptors were taken from an elderly woman with active or convalescent COVID-19. The CDR3 runs from the conserved cysteine through the conserved F or W. Each record gives: V gene, D gene, clone size, CDR3 length, J gene, CDR3 protein, CDR3 DNA. The D gene is left open where the match is weak. Not all rows give a size; the values are once, few, many and, for expanded clones, a class.

>TRBV19|NA|NA|14|TRBJ2-1
CASSIAGFGGEQFF
TGTGCCAGTAGTATAGCGGGGTTCGGCGGGGAGCAGTTCTTC
>TRBV11-3|NA|NA|12|TRBJ2-1
CASSLDTVRSFF
TGTGCCAGCAGCTTAGATACGGTCCGATCGTTCTTC
>TRBV15|TRBD1|once|13|TRBJ2-3
CATSTDRGDTQYF
TGTGCCACCAGCACCGACAGGGGCGATACGCAGTATTTT
>TRBV28|TRBD1|NA|14|TRBJ1-1
CASGQGRMNTEAFF
TGTGCCAGTGGACAGGGCCGCATGAACACTGAAGCTTTCTTT
>TRBV2|NA|NA|14|TRBJ2-5
CASRGLGIQETQYF
TGTGCCAGTAGGGGTTTAGGGATTCAAGAGACCCAGTACTTC
>TRBV2|TRBD1|NA|15|TRBJ2-7
CASSTGTGDSYEQYF
TGTGCCAGCAGTACCGGGACAGGGGACTCCTACGAGCAGTACTTC
>TRBV3-1/TRBV3-2|TRBD2|NA|14|TRBJ2-7
CASSQLAAPYEQYF
TGTGCCAGCAGCCAGCTAGCGGCCCCCTACGAGCAGTACTTC
>TRBV9|TRBD2|NA|15|TRBJ2-5
CASSVGLAGVETQYF
TGTGCCAGCAGCGTCGGCCTAGCGGGAGTGGAGACCCAGTACTTC
>TRBV5-6|NA|NA|17|TRBJ2-7
CASSTPTQSLATHEQYF
TGTGCCAGCAGCACCCCCACCCAATCGCTAGCGACCCACGAGCAGTACTTC
>TRBV4-3|NA|NA|17|TRBJ2-7
CASSQGGSGLSSYEQYF
TGCGCCAGCAGCCAAGGCGGTAGCGGACTAAGCTCCTACGAGCAGTACTTC
>TRBV28|TRBD1|NA|12|TRBJ2-7
CASLTGVDEQYF
TGTGCCAGCCTAACAGGGGTGGACGAGCAGTACTTC
>TRBV3-1/TRBV3-2|TRBD1|NA|18|TRBJ1-4
CASSLRTGSSLALEKLFF
TGTGCCAGCAGCCTCCGGACAGGTAGTTCTCTGGCGTTAGAAAAACTGTTTTTT
>TRBV5-4|NA|NA|13|TRBJ1-1
CASSFTGNTEAFF
TGTGCCAGCAGCTTCACAGGGAACACTGAAGCTTTCTTT
>TRBV19|TRBD2|few|15|TRBJ2-7
CATKAREGLSYEQYF
TGTGCCACCAAAGCGCGGGAGGGCCTTTCCTACGAGCAGTACTTC